This record concerns one T cell receptor beta chain sequence. What it recognizes is unknown. This entry belongs to a study of CD8+ T cells in alopecia areata. Findings and limits, study-wide: Higher clonality and more expanded CD8+ clones appeared in lesional than normal scalp.

It was cDNA, reverse transcribed from extracted RNA, that served as the sequencing template. Clones were sequenced by immunoSEQ multiplex PCR, and TCRdb holds only the in-frame ones, with some missing. Among 90,000 to 100,000 clones listed, 60% to 65% were seen once. Treatment: oral pan-JAK inhibitor, 5-10 mg twice daily. CD4+ and CD8+ T cells were sorted from PBMCs. The sample consisted of CD8+ T cells sorted from blood, taken at week 4, from a patient treated with tofacitinib. The source of this sequence is a human donor with alopecia areata.

The CDR3 DNA follows: TGTGCCAGCAGCCCGACAGGGGTTGGCACTGAAGCTTTCTTT. Translated, it gives CASSPTGVGTEAFF. This sequence joins TRBV7-9 and TRBJ1-1, with TRBD1 matching 8 bases. Unmatched junction bases numbered 6, after V lost 5 bases and J lost 4 bases. From germline, CDR1 is SEHNR and CDR2 FQNEAQ (reference sequence). CDR3 size: 14 residues.